This T cell receptor (beta chain) was captured by sequencing in a study of T cell responses to AZD1222 COVID-19 vaccine. Study conclusions and caveats: Donors were mostly white British, more females; clonal diversity possibly underestimated.

Some clones are missing from TCRdb's copy, which holds only in-frame ones; the method was immunoSEQ multiplex PCR. Altogether roughly 170,000 clones are present, around 87% being singletons, with the ten largest covering about 2.5%. On this clone: Its antigen is not known.

Trimming left V 7 bases short and J 6 bases short, with 16 bases between. CDR3 size: 15 residues. V usage is TRBV23-1 and J usage is TRBJ1-6, with D perhaps TRBD1 (6 bases). TRBV23-1 counts as an open reading frame of uncertain function. This clonotype was sampled from an adult in good health. Sequenced material: peripheral blood, taken on day 0 of AZD1222 vaccination. In DNA form, the CDR3 reads TGCGCCAGCACCCTCCGCGGACAGCCTAATTCACCCCTCCACTTT. Residues: CASTLRGQPNSPLHF.